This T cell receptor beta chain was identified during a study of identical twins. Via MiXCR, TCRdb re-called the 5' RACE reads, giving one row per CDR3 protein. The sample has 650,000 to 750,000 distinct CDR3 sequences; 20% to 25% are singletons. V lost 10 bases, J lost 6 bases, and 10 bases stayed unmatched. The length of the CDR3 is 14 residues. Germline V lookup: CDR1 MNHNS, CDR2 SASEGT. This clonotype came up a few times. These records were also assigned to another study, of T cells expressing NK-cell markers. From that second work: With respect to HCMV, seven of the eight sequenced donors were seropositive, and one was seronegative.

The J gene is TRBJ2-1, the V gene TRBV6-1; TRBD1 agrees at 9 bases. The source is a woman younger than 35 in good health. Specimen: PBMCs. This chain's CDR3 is CAILGDRVINEQFF. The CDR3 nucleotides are TGTGCCATCCTGGGGGACAGGGTAATCAATGAGCAGTTCTTC.